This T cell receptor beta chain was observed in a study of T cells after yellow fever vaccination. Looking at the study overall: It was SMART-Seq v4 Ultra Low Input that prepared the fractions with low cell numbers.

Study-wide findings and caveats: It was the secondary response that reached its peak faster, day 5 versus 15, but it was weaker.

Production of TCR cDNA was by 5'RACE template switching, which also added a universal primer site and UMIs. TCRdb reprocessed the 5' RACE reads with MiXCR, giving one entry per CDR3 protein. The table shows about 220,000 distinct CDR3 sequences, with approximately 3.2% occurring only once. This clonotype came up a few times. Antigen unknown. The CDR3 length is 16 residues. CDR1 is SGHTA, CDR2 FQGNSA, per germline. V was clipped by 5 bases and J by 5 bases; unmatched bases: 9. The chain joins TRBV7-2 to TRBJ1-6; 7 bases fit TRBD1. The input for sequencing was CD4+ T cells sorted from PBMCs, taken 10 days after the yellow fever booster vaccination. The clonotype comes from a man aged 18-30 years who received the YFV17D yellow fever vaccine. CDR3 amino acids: CASSPLDRRNNSPLHF. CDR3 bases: TGTGCCAGCAGCCCACTGGACAGGCGCAATAATTCACCCCTCCACTTT.